This TCR beta chain originates from a study of early T cells in non-severe SARS-CoV-2 infection. About the research overall: The study sequenced bulk RNA from unsorted whole blood, with chains unpaired.

Study-wide results and caveats: VDJdb-based matching was biased toward anti-spike CD8 responses and missed private and CD4 specificities.

At least ten counts were recorded for this clonotype. Its specificity is not known. Individual cDNA molecules received unique molecular identifiers. TCRdb reprocessed the 5' RACE reads via MiXCR and lists one record per CDR3 protein. The data contain tens of thousands of distinct CDR3 sequences, 5.8% of them singletons. There are 15 residues in the CDR3. V dropped 4 bases and J dropped 3; count of bases not matched to a gene: 6. Germline V CDR1 and CDR2: LGHDT, YNNKEL (reference sequence). The chain uses TRBV3-1 and TRBJ2-7; 10 nucleotides line up with TRBD2. The TCR comes from an adult who was a healthcare worker with PCR-confirmed SARS-CoV-2 infection or an uninfected control (not recorded which). Sequences were obtained from whole blood. The CDR3 DNA reads TGTGCCAGCAGCCCGGATGGGACTAGCGACTACGAGCAGTACTTC. Translated, it gives CASSPDGTSDYEQYF.